The text below deals with one TCR beta chain. The assay was immunoSEQ multiplex PCR, and TCRdb's table has in-frame clones only and misses some. Seen here are about 140,000 clones, approximately 92% observed once, and the top ten hold approximately 11%. The sample is drawn from a study of control samples from healthy donors and cancer patients. The germline CDR1 and CDR2 sequences are LGHDT and YNNKEL (reference sequence). Trimming removed 0 bases from V and 1 base from J, with 1 base in between. The CDR3 has 13 residues. The sequencing input was blood. This receptor was taken from a man younger than 40 in good health. The genes are TRBV3-1 (or the pseudogene TRBV3-2) and TRBJ1-3; D unclear. CDR3 coding DNA: TGTGCCAGCAGCCAAGAATCTGGAAACACCATATATTTT. Its protein is CASSQESGNTIYF.